Below are 30 T cell receptor beta chains sequenced from a single sample in a study of a mutant IDH1 vaccine in newly diagnosed glioma. The time point was: week 11, during vaccination. Doses of 300 ug of mutant IDH1 20-mer peptide were given with topical imiquimod. Clones were read by immunoSEQ multiplex PCR, and TCRdb kept only the in-frame ones, dropping some. The repertoire holds around 30,000 clones, with 90% as singletons. These receptors' targets are unknown. The material sequenced was PBMCs, taken from a glioma patient whose treatment included an IDH1 peptide vaccine. Receptor source: a man between 18 and 35 years old with glioma.

This clone was seen a few times. The chain employs TRBV7-9 and TRBJ1-5; 9 nucleotides align to TRBD1. CDR1 and CDR2 from the germline V gene are SEHNR and FQNEAQ (reference sequence). With 5 bases clipped from V and 0 bases from J, the junction kept 8 bases outside the gene matches. The CDR3 length is 17 residues. As DNA, the CDR3 is TGTGCCAGCAGCCCCGGGACAGGGCCATATAGCAATCAGCCCCAGCATTTT. Amino acids: CASSPGTGPYSNQPQHF.

V and J are TRBV27 and TRBJ1-2, with TRBD1 matching 7 bases. With 6 bases clipped from V and 4 bases from J, the junction kept 8 bases outside the gene matches. The CDR3 is 14 residues long. The V gene's germline CDR1 is MNHEY and CDR2 SMNVEV (reference sequence). The CDR3 sequence: CASREGGPLYGYTF. In DNA form, the CDR3 reads TGTGCCAGCAGGGAAGGGGGCCCCCTCTATGGCTACACCTTC.

The chain has TRBV4-1 and TRBJ2-5; 11 bases map to TRBD2. CDR1 MGHRA and CDR2 YSYEKL come from the germline V gene. The CDR3 covers 17 residues. V lost 3 bases, J lost 0 bases, and 6 bases stayed unmatched. In nucleotides, the CDR3 is TGCGCCAGCAGCCAGGCTAGCGGGAGGACGTACCAAGAGACCCAGTACTTC. Translation gives CASSQASGRTYQETQYF.

This chain links TRBV6-1 with TRBJ2-7, with a weak D call TRBD1 (6 bases). This CDR3 spans 12 amino acids. V lost 4 bases and J lost 3, with 7 bases in between. Germline CDR1 is MNHNS and CDR2 is SASEGT. The CDR3 DNA follows: TGTGCCAGCAGTGCACAGGGCTACGAGCAGTACTTC. It specifies CASSAQGYEQYF.

This chain connects TRBV30 to TRBJ1-4, with TRBD1 identical over 10 bases. V lost 3 bases, J lost 7 bases, and 8 bases stayed unmatched. The CDR3 runs 15 residues. The germline gives CDR1 GTSNPN, CDR2 SVGIG (reference sequence). This chain's CDR3 is CAWRETGGAGEKLFF. In DNA, the CDR3 is TGTGCCTGGAGAGAGACAGGGGGCGCGGGTGAAAAACTGTTTTTT.

This clone was seen more than once but under ten times. The V gene is TRBV6-5, the J gene TRBJ1-1; D gene uncertain. The ends were cut back, 4 bases at V and 0 bases at J, with 6 bases in the middle. The CDR3 length is 13 residues. Germline-derived CDR1 and CDR2 are MNHEY and SVGAGI. The CDR3 nucleotides are TGTGCCAGCAGTTTCACAGTGAACACTGAAGCTTTCTTT. Amino acid sequence: CASSFTVNTEAFF.

This chain connects TRBV5-1 to TRBJ2-1, with 9 positions matching TRBD1. J gave up 6 bases and V 4 bases, and 2 bases lay outside the gene matches. The germline V gene has CDR1 SGHRS and CDR2 YFSETQ. This CDR3 is built from 13 residues. As DNA, the CDR3 is TGCGCCAGCAGCCTGACAGGGGGCAATGAGCAGTTCTTC. Translating gives CASSLTGGNEQFF.

The rearrangement uses TRBV18 and TRBJ1-1; D is unclear. Germline CDR1 is KGHSH and CDR2 is LQKENI. This CDR3 region has 14 residues. Trimming took off 9 bases at V and 4 bases at J, with 18 bases between the two ends. As DNA, the CDR3 is TGTGCCAGTTCGGACCGGGAGGTTGGCACTGAAGCTTTCTTT. It yields the protein CASSDREVGTEAFF.

The chain couples TRBV15 to TRBJ2-3, with 10 nucleotides matching TRBD2. The CDR3 has 18 residues. V shed 0 bases and J 3 bases; nucleotides not matched to a gene: 9. Germline V gene sequence: CDR1 LNHNV, CDR2 YYDKDF (reference sequence). The CDR3 loop reads CATSREIVSGGRTDTQYF. DNA of the CDR3: TGTGCCACCAGCAGAGAAATAGTTAGCGGGGGGAGGACAGATACGCAGTATTTT.

The chain links TRBV2 to TRBJ1-1; tentative D call: TRBD1 (5 bases). The germline CDR1 and CDR2 sequences are SNHLY and FYNNEI. Trimming pared 7 bases from V and 4 bases from J, leaving 16 bases between. CDR3 length: 14 residues. The CDR3 here is CASTGSGRTTEAFF. The CDR3 bases are TGTGCCAGCACTGGATCGGGACGGACCACTGAAGCTTTCTTT.

The V and J genes are TRBV7-6 and TRBJ2-5; D is uncertain. CDR1 and CDR2 from the germline V gene are SGHVS and FNYEAQ. CDR3 length equals 14 residues. Trimming removed 1 base at V and 2 bases at J, with 8 bases between. This CDR3 is CASSLEARQETQYF. For the CDR3, the DNA is TGTGCCAGCAGCTTAGAGGCTCGTCAAGAGACCCAGTACTTC.

The chain recombines TRBV4-3 with TRBJ1-5, with TRBD1 matching 8 bases. Germline-derived CDR1 and CDR2 are LGHNA and YSLEER. This CDR3 has 15 amino acids. The junction had 3 bases not matched to a gene; V was cut back by 4 bases and J by 1 base. CDR3 coding DNA: TGCGCCAGCAGCCCTTGGACAGGGAGCAATCAGCCCCAGCATTTT. Translated, it gives CASSPWTGSNQPQHF.

The V gene is TRBV7-9, the J gene TRBJ2-7; no firm D call. The CDR3 is made up of 12 amino acids. V gave up 4 bases and J gave up 0 bases, with 4 bases separating them. Per the germline V gene, CDR1 is SEHNR and CDR2 is FQNEAQ (reference sequence). The CDR3 reads CASSWASYEQYF. Written as DNA, the CDR3 is TGTGCCAGCAGCTGGGCCTCCTACGAGCAGTACTTC.

This clone was counted once. The V gene is TRBV5-5, the J gene TRBJ2-1, with 12 nucleotides matching TRBD2. The germline gives CDR1 SGHKS, CDR2 YYEKEE (reference sequence). Germline trimming cut 4 bases from V and 3 bases from J; bases unmatched to any gene: 5. The CDR3 is 16 residues long. CDR3 sequence: CASSPGLAGRYNEQFF. The CDR3 coding sequence is TGTGCCAGCAGCCCCGGACTAGCGGGACGCTACAATGAGCAGTTCTTC.

This clone was found once. The chain couples TRBV7-2 to TRBJ2-3; tentatively, D is TRBD1 (5 bases). V shed 0 bases and J shed 0 bases, with 10 bases lying between them. CDR1 and CDR2 (germline): SGHTA, FQGNSA. The CDR3 contains 16 residues. DNA of the CDR3: TGTGCCAGCAGCTTAGCGGTGGCAGGGAGCACAGATACGCAGTATTTT. Its protein product is CASSLAVAGSTDTQYF.

The V and J genes are TRBV4-1 and TRBJ1-5; TRBD1 is a possible D gene (6 bases). Germline loops: CDR1 MGHRA, CDR2 YSYEKL. Trimming cost V 1 base and J 7 bases, with 14 bases left between them. This CDR3 is 15 amino acids long. The CDR3 DNA reads TGCGCCAGCAGCCAAGTACAGGGAAAAGGGCAGCCCCAGCATTTT. It yields the protein CASSQVQGKGQPQHF.

This clone was seen once. The chain combines TRBV5-1 with TRBJ2-5, with D possibly TRBD1 on 6 matching bases. Germline assignment: CDR1 SGHRS and CDR2 YFSETQ. Between the trimmed V and J ends, which lost 1 base and 4 bases, there was a span of 8 bases. CDR3 length equals 13 residues. The CDR3 region has the DNA TGCGCCAGCAGCTTGACAGGGCCAGAGACCCAGTACTTC. This gives the protein CASSLTGPETQYF.

This chain connects TRBV29-1 to TRBJ1-2, with D hard to call. Trimming pared 4 bases from V and 8 bases from J, leaving 11 bases between. The germline V gene encodes CDR1 SQVTM and CDR2 ANQGSEA. The CDR3 runs 11 residues. The CDR3 loop is CSVGTTAGYTF. CDR3 nucleotide sequence: TGCAGCGTTGGTACAACCGCGGGCTACACCTTC.

The rearrangement uses TRBV7-2 and TRBJ1-3; weak D call: TRBD1 (5 bases). The CDR3 is 14 amino acids. From germline, CDR1 is SGHTA and CDR2 FQGNSA. V was clipped by 5 bases and J by 4 bases, with 12 bases between them. This chain's CDR3 is CASSHRGRGNTIYF. The CDR3 DNA is TGTGCCAGCAGCCATAGGGGTCGAGGAAACACCATATATTTT. Looking up the rest from reference TRBV7-2 and TRBJ1-3 gives the full variable domain: GAGVSQSPSNKVTEKGKDVELRCDPISGHTALYWYRQSLGQGLEFLIYFQGNSAPDKSGLPSDRFSAERTGGSVSTLTIQRTQQEDSAVYLCASSHRGRGNTIYFGEGSWLTVV.

The chain carries TRBV19 and TRBJ1-1; TRBD1 aligns across 7 bases. V lost 11 bases and J lost 2; bases outside the gene matches: 5. There are 12 residues in the CDR3. Germline-derived CDR1 and CDR2 are LNHDA and SQIVND (reference sequence). The CDR3 region has the DNA TGTGCCGCGGACAGGACAAACACTGAAGCTTTCTTT. Its protein product is CAADRTNTEAFF. The full variable domain, its missing parts supplied by reference TRBV19 and TRBJ1-1, is DGGITQSPKYLFRKEGQNVTLSCEQNLNHDAMYWYRQDPGQGLRLIYYSQIVNDFQKGDIAEGYSVSREKKESFPLTVTSAQKNPTAFYLCAADRTNTEAFFGQGTRLTVV.

The rearrangement joins TRBV5-1 to TRBJ1-6; a weak D match, TRBD1 (5 bases). Per the germline V gene, CDR1 is SGHRS and CDR2 is YFSETQ. The germline V and J ends were trimmed by 1 base and 7 bases, with 12 bases remaining between them. CDR3 length: 15 residues. CDR3 protein: CASSLNQGPNSPLHF. CDR3 bases: TGCGCCAGCAGCTTGAACCAGGGACCGAATTCACCCCTCCACTTT.

The chain couples TRBV25-1 to TRBJ1-1; unclear D gene. The germline V gene encodes CDR1 MGHDK and CDR2 SYGVNS. Trimming took 5 bases from V and 10 from J, leaving 17 bases between them. The CDR3 spans 13 residues. The CDR3 DNA is TGTGCCAGCAGTCCCATCGGCGTCCCTAGAGCTTTCTTT. It encodes CASSPIGVPRAFF.

The chain couples TRBV7-6 to TRBJ2-5; D gene ambiguous. This CDR3 has 15 amino acids. Germline V CDR1 and CDR2: SGHVS, FNYEAQ. Trimming shortened V by 1 base and J by 5 bases, and 14 bases separated the two germline ends. The CDR3 nucleotides read TGTGCCAGCAGCTTAGATAGCCGTTTGTGGGAGACCCAGTACTTC. Protein: CASSLDSRLWETQYF.

V usage is TRBV6-1 and J usage is TRBJ1-3; no clear D. This CDR3 is 13 amino acids long. CDR1 and CDR2 from the germline V gene are MNHNS and SASEGT. The V end lost 6 bases, the J end lost 2 bases, and 8 bases lay between the germline ends. The CDR3 protein is CASRPGAGNTIYF. For the CDR3, the DNA is TGTGCCAGCAGGCCTGGCGCTGGAAACACCATATATTTT.

The rearrangement joins TRBV10-2 to TRBJ2-2, with D maybe TRBD2 (6 bases). CDR3 size: 17 residues. Germline CDR1 and CDR2: WSHSY and SAAADI. The V and J ends lost 8 bases and 4 bases respectively, with 23 bases between them. CDR3 sequence reads: CASRRRDLGGGTGELFF. In DNA, the CDR3 is TGCGCCAGCCGGAGGAGAGACCTGGGAGGTGGCACCGGGGAGCTGTTTTTT.

V usage is TRBV7-9 and J usage is TRBJ1-1; D remains unclear. V was shortened by 0 bases and J by 0 bases, with 5 bases between the two germline ends. The CDR3 length is 14 residues. Germline V gene lookup returns CDR1 SEHNR and CDR2 FQNEAQ (reference sequence). The CDR3 DNA sequence: TGTGCCAGCAGCTTAGCGCAACTGAACACTGAAGCTTTCTTT. Its protein is CASSLAQLNTEAFF.

V is TRBV19 and J is TRBJ2-7, with TRBD2 identical over 10 bases. Per the germline V gene, CDR1 is LNHDA and CDR2 is SQIVND (reference sequence). CDR3 length: 16 amino acids. Unmatched junction bases numbered 9, after V lost 5 bases and J lost 2 bases. The CDR3, as DNA: TGTGCCAGTAGTCCCCGAACTAGCGGGGCCCCCTACGAGCAGTACTTC. Its translation is CASSPRTSGAPYEQYF.

The DNA for the CDR3 is TGTGCCAGCCGACAGGGGCCCTCGAACACTGAAGCTTTCTTT. Translated: CASRQGPSNTEAFF. The chain has TRBV28 and TRBJ1-1; TRBD1 matches at 8 bases. The CDR3 loop spans 14 amino acids. From germline, CDR1 is MDHEN and CDR2 SYDVKM. The V gene end was trimmed by 8 bases and the J gene end by 1 base; junction bases not matched to a gene: 6.

The rearrangement joins TRBV19 to TRBJ2-3; D gene unclear. This CDR3 is 14 amino acids long. Trimming left V 5 bases short and J 2 bases short, with 11 bases between. Germline V gene data show CDR1 as LNHDA and CDR2 as SQIVND (reference sequence). The CDR3 DNA is TGTGCCAGTAGTCCGGCAGCTTCCACAGATACGCAGTATTTT. Encoded protein: CASSPAASTDTQYF. Together with reference TRBV19 and TRBJ2-3, the CDR3 gives the full variable domain: DGGITQSPKYLFRKEGQNVTLSCEQNLNHDAMYWYRQDPGQGLRLIYYSQIVNDFQKGDIAEGYSVSREKKESFPLTVTSAQKNPTAFYLCASSPAASTDTQYFGPGTRLTVL.

The chain has TRBV4-2 and TRBJ1-4; D call uncertain. CDR1 and CDR2 (germline): LGHNA, YNFKEQ. The ends were cut back, 8 bases at V and 5 bases at J, with 15 bases in the middle. This CDR3 is 14 amino acids long. The CDR3 region is CASRRRVGNEKLFF. The CDR3 coding sequence is TGTGCCAGCCGCCGCCGGGTTGGGAATGAAAAACTGTTTTTT.